The rows below give T cell receptor beta chains drawn from one sample of a study of T cells after yellow fever vaccination. Via MiXCR, TCRdb re-called the 5' RACE reads, giving one row per CDR3 protein. The data hold approximately 160,000 distinct CDR3 sequences, with roughly 6.2% observed a single time. This material consisted of CD4+ T cells sorted from PBMCs, taken on the day of the first yellow fever vaccination. These receptors all come from a man in his late teens or twenties who received the YFV17D yellow fever vaccine. The CDR3 runs from the conserved cysteine through the conserved F or W.

>TRBV12-3/TRBV12-4
CASSTRVSGPQHF
>TRBV28
CASRGGHLLIGYTF
>TRBV11-2
CASSFPYGGQFF
>TRBV12-3/TRBV12-4
CASSLREETQYF
>TRBV7-2
CASSSPGGSTQYF
>TRBV29-1
CSVVVRGLSGNTIYF
>TRBV3-1
CASSPLAGITGGLFF
>TRBV20-1
CSASTVNQPQHF
>TRBV20-1
CSARVPGGQYNEQFF
>TRBV7-2
CASSSVGGMGGNTIYF
>TRBV4-1
CASSQVFTGGRSNQPQHF
>TRBV7-2
CASSPSLAEQFF
>TRBV20-1
CSGGLAGGSTDTQYF
>TRBV7-8
CASTPRWRVPSETQYF
>TRBV3-1
CASSQEGANYGYTF
>TRBV12-3/TRBV12-4
CASSPNPGVNEQFF